This TCR beta chain stems from a study of T-cell memory formation after mild COVID-19. TCRdb analysed the 5' RACE reads with MiXCR anew, one entry per CDR3 protein. This sample carries some 320,000 distinct CDR3 sequences, 15% to 20% of them seen once, and the ten largest clones take about 22%. This CDR3 is built from 14 residues. J was trimmed by 1 base and V by 4 bases; bases with no gene match: 3. CDR1 SGHAT and CDR2 FQNNGV come from the germline V gene. The chain carries TRBV11-2 and TRBJ1-1; 7 nucleotides agree with TRBD1. The sequenced material came from PBMCs or a T cell subset sorted from them (not recorded which). This receptor was taken from a man aged 18 to 29 who had mild COVID-19 (a few samples of this study predate the infection). Cell type and time point are not known. The CDR3 nucleotides are TGTGCCAGCAGCTCCCGGGACAGGAACACTGAAGCTTTCTTT. Protein: CASSSRDRNTEAFF.